This is a list of T cell receptor beta chains from one sample in a study of blood T cell repertoires in COVID-19. Libraries were prepared by immunoSEQ multiplex PCR; TCRdb keeps only in-frame clonotypes and omits some of them. This table holds about 140,000 clones, around 86% found once. The sample consisted of peripheral blood. The source of these receptors is a human donor in a cohort sampled during active COVID-19. CDR3s leave out the opening cysteine and the closing phenylalanine or tryptophan.

j_gene	v_gene	CDR3aa
TRBJ1-4	TRBV19	ASSTGQGQINEKLF
TRBJ2-1	TRBV28	ASSRGIPWNEQF
TRBJ2-2	TRBV5-6	ASSKLGKNTGELF
TRBJ2-7	TRBV18	ASSPRTGGYEQY
TRBJ2-3	TRBV5-4	ASSKAGEGDTQY
TRBJ2-6	TRBV7-7	ASSLGTAGANVLT
TRBJ2-3	TRBV7-3	ASSPTSGIFADTQY
TRBJ2-7	TRBV5-1	ASSSGQGNYEQY
TRBJ2-1	TRBV7-9	ASSLTGTAYNEQF
TRBJ1-1	TRBV7-9	ASSGEGYTEAF
TRBJ1-2	TRBV18	ASSSTGAGYGYT
TRBJ2-7	TRBV18	ASSLAGVSYEQY
TRBJ1-3	TRBV15	ATRPTGAGNTIY
TRBJ2-3	TRBV9	ASSVGLAGAFGTDTQY
TRBJ2-5	TRBV9	ASSVLSGTGRETQY
TRBJ1-1	TRBV7-2	ASSFWANTEAF
TRBJ1-2	TRBV29-1	SVQGRDYGYT
TRBJ1-2	TRBV9	ASSVSVGGTGAYGYT
TRBJ2-6	TRBV7-6	ASSLGAYWANVLT
TRBJ2-5	TRBV6-2/TRBV6-3	ASSTGTGGVETQY